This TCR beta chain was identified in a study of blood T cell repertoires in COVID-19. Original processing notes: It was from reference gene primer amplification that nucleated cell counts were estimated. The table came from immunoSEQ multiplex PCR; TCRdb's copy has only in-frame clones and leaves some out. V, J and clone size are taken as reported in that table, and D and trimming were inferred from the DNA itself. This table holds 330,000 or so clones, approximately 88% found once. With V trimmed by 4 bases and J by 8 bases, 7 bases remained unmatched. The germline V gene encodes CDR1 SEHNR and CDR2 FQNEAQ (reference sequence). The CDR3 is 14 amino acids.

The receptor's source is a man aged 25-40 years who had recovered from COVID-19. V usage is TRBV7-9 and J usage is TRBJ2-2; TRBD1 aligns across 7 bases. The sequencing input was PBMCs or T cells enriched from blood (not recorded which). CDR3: CASSSKDRSGELFF. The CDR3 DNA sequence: TGTGCCAGCAGCTCCAAGGACAGGTCGGGGGAGCTGTTTTTT.